A single sample is the source of the 5 T cell receptor beta chains below, sequenced in a study of response to subunit inactivated influenza vaccine. TCRdb reprocessed the RT-PCR reads via MiXCR and lists one record per CDR3 protein. The table shows about 160,000 distinct CDR3 sequences, with roughly a tenth occurring only once. The specimen was non-naive T cells sorted from PBMCs, collected more than 35 days after vaccination. The receptors were gathered from a man between 50 and 59 years old who received an inactivated influenza vaccine.

There are many counts of this clonotype. The V call is TRBV20-1, the J call TRBJ2-1, with TRBD2 identical over 12 bases. The CDR3 loop spans 16 amino acids. J lost 8 bases, V lost 5 bases, and 13 bases had no gene match. CDR1 and CDR2 (germline): DFQATT, SNEGSKA (reference sequence). CDR3 residues: CSARPRLAGGGDEQFF. Here the CDR3 DNA reads TGCAGTGCTCGGCCGCGCCTAGCGGGAGGGGGCGATGAGCAGTTCTTC.

This clonotype has only a few counts. The chain combines TRBV5-6 with TRBJ1-1; D might be TRBD1 (5 bases). Per the germline V gene, CDR1 is SGHDT and CDR2 is YYEEEE. This CDR3 has 13 amino acids. Trimming cost V 2 bases and J 5 bases, with 10 bases left between them. The CDR3 here is CASSFGTGTEAFF. CDR3 nucleotides: TGTGCCAGCAGCTTTGGGACGGGTACTGAAGCTTTCTTT.

The CDR3 is CSVEWDSPNEQFF. The CDR3 coding sequence is TGCAGCGTTGAATGGGACAGCCCCAATGAGCAGTTCTTC. V is TRBV29-1 and J is TRBJ2-1; 7 positions match TRBD1. The germline V gene has CDR1 SQVTM and CDR2 ANQGSEA. This CDR3 is 13 amino acids long. J was trimmed by 6 bases and V by 2 bases; bases with no gene match: 4.

In its sample, this clonotype was seen a few times. The chain joins TRBV4-3 to TRBJ2-2; 11 bases fit TRBD2. Germline-derived CDR1 and CDR2 are LGHNA and YSLEER. V shed 0 bases and J 6 bases; nucleotides not matched to a gene: 9. This CDR3 comprises 18 residues. CDR3 sequence (DNA): TGCGCCAGCAGCCAAGATATAGCGGGAGGGCCGGTCGCCGGGGAGCTGTTTTTT. Amino acid sequence: CASSQDIAGGPVAGELFF.

The rearrangement joins TRBV5-1 to TRBJ1-2, with unresolved D. Germline V gene lookup returns CDR1 SGHRS and CDR2 YFSETQ. The CDR3 length is 12 residues. Trimming cost V 6 bases and J 1 base, with 7 bases left between them. The CDR3 loop is CASTTDNYGYTF. CDR3 sequence (DNA): TGCGCCAGCACCACAGATAACTATGGCTACACCTTC.